The 14 T cell receptor beta chains below come from one sample, sequenced in a study of cytomegalovirus exposure and HLA in healthy donors. The PCR employed 60 Vbeta primers together with 13 Jbeta primers. Using immunoSEQ multiplex PCR, the repertoire was profiled, and TCRdb retains in-frame clones only, with some absent. The sample consists of 95,000 to 150,000 clones, about 78% of them appearing once. The sample was PBMCs. The receptors derive from a woman in her forties in good health and CMV-seropositive.

The rearrangement joins TRBV19 to TRBJ1-1; 8 nucleotides agree with TRBD1. Germline V gene data show CDR1 as LNHDA and CDR2 as SQIVND (reference sequence). J was trimmed by 6 bases and V by 4 bases; bases with no gene match: 13. This CDR3 spans 16 amino acids. CDR3 DNA: TGTGCCAGTAGTAGGACAGGGACCAAATTGGACGCTGAAGCTTTCTTT. Its translation: CASSRTGTKLDAEAFF.

The chain employs TRBV27 and TRBJ2-3; D uncertain. Germline lookup yields CDR1 MNHEY and CDR2 SMNVEV (reference sequence). There are 14 residues in the CDR3. V was pared by 6 bases and J by 6 bases, with 16 bases between. DNA of the CDR3: TGTGCCAGCAGGCAGCGCCTTCTGGTGGATACGCAGTATTTT. This codes for CASRQRLLVDTQYF.

The chain employs TRBV5-1 and TRBJ2-5, with D possibly matching TRBD2 (6 bases). In germline, CDR1 is SGHRS, CDR2 YFSETQ. The CDR3 is 15 residues long. Trimming shortened V by 4 bases and J by 1 base, and 14 bases separated the two germline ends. CDR3 residues: CASSLTTSRQETQYF. The CDR3, as DNA: TGCGCCAGCAGCCTTACAACTAGCCGCCAAGAGACCCAGTACTTC.

This sequence joins TRBV2 and TRBJ2-7; the match to TRBD2 covers 11 bases. CDR3 length equals 16 residues. Germline assignment: CDR1 SNHLY and CDR2 FYNNEI. Trimming took 6 bases from V and 6 from J; bases not matched to a gene: 13. The CDR3 sequence: CASSAGSTSGAGEQYF. DNA for the CDR3: TGTGCCAGCAGCGCTGGGTCGACTAGCGGGGCTGGCGAGCAGTACTTC.

This clone was found a few times. The chain has TRBV5-1 and TRBJ2-7; TRBD1 matches at 8 bases. The CDR3 sequence is 16 residues long. V trimming: 0 bases; J trimming: 2 bases; junction bases outside the gene matches: 7. Germline values: CDR1 SGHRS, CDR2 YFSETQ. This chain's CDR3 is CASSLGAGQGAYEQYF. The CDR3 DNA reads TGCGCCAGCAGCTTGGGTGCCGGACAGGGCGCCTACGAGCAGTACTTC.

The chain combines TRBV4-1 with TRBJ1-2, with 9 bases that match TRBD1. V lost 0 bases, J lost 7 bases, and 9 bases stayed unmatched. The V gene's germline CDR1 is MGHRA and CDR2 YSYEKL. The CDR3 is made up of 16 amino acids. For the CDR3, the DNA is TGCGCCAGCAGCCAAGAGGGAAAGGACAGGGGCTCTGGCTACACCTTC. Protein: CASSQEGKDRGSGYTF.

Only a few counts were recorded for this clone. The V gene is TRBV4-3, the J gene TRBJ2-3; D is unclear. From germline, CDR1 is LGHNA and CDR2 YSLEER. Between the trimmed V and J ends, which lost 0 bases and 0 bases, there was a span of 10 bases. CDR3 size: 16 residues. This CDR3 is CASSQDWRLSTDTQYF. The CDR3 DNA reads as TGCGCCAGCAGCCAAGACTGGCGGCTAAGCACAGATACGCAGTATTTT.

V gene TRBV7-9 combines with J gene TRBJ1-4; D unclear. CDR3 size: 14 residues. CDR1 and CDR2 from the germline V gene are SEHNR and FQNEAQ (reference sequence). Trimming took off 1 base at V and 4 bases at J, with 7 bases between the two ends. Here the CDR3 reads CASSLDGNNEKLFF. The CDR3 DNA follows: TGTGCCAGCAGCTTAGATGGCAATAATGAAAAACTGTTTTTT.

There are a few counts of this clone. The genes are TRBV6-1 and TRBJ1-5; D gene uncertain. The CDR3 spans 14 residues. The V gene lost 5 bases and the J gene lost 0 bases, with 8 bases spanning the gap. The germline gives CDR1 MNHNS, CDR2 SASEGT. The CDR3 is CASSPSISNQPQHF. The DNA of the CDR3 is TGTGCCAGCAGTCCCTCTATTAGCAATCAGCCCCAGCATTTT.

This clone showed up just a few times. This chain uses TRBV7-9 with TRBJ1-1; D unresolved. CDR1 is SEHNR and CDR2 is FQNEAQ in the germline V gene (reference sequence). This CDR3 spans 13 amino acids. Trimming stripped 1 base from V and 3 bases from J, with 6 bases between. Here the CDR3 reads CASSLVLDTEAFF. CDR3 nucleotide sequence: TGTGCCAGCAGCTTAGTCCTAGACACTGAAGCTTTCTTT.

This clone was seen a few times. The rearrangement links TRBV29-1 to TRBJ2-2, with TRBD2 matching over 12 bases. The CDR3 totals 17 residues. Per germline, CDR1 SQVTM and CDR2 ANQGSEA. J gave up 3 bases and V 1 base, and 6 bases lay outside the gene matches. The CDR3: CSVEGTSGDTHTGELFF. CDR3 coding DNA: TGCAGCGTTGAAGGGACTAGCGGGGATACCCACACCGGGGAGCTGTTTTTT.

This chain joins TRBV2 and TRBJ1-1, with 9 bases lining up with TRBD1. Germline CDR1 is SNHLY and CDR2 is FYNNEI. The J segment lost 1 base and the V segment lost 4 bases, leaving 7 bases of the junction unmatched. The CDR3 length is 16 residues. The CDR3 nucleotides are TGTGCCAGCAGTGGTCCCGGGACAGGGAAGAACACTGAAGCTTTCTTT. Its protein product is CASSGPGTGKNTEAFF.

J is TRBJ1-4 and V is TRBV7-2; D perhaps matches TRBD1 (5 bases). CDR3 length: 16 amino acids. CDR1 and CDR2 (germline): SGHTA, FQGNSA. V was pared by 5 bases and J by 4 bases, with 17 bases between. The CDR3 spells CASSLFFDSLNEKLFF. DNA of the CDR3: TGTGCCAGCAGCCTCTTCTTTGACAGCCTTAATGAAAAACTGTTTTTT.

The chain recombines TRBV6-5 with TRBJ2-5, with TRBD2 matching over 10 bases. V lost 6 bases, J lost 1 base, and 5 bases stayed unmatched. This CDR3 has 15 residues. The germline CDR1 and CDR2 sequences are MNHEY and SVGAGI. Here the CDR3 reads CASSPSGGRQETQYF. The CDR3 DNA follows: TGTGCCAGCAGCCCTAGCGGGGGCCGCCAAGAGACCCAGTACTTC.